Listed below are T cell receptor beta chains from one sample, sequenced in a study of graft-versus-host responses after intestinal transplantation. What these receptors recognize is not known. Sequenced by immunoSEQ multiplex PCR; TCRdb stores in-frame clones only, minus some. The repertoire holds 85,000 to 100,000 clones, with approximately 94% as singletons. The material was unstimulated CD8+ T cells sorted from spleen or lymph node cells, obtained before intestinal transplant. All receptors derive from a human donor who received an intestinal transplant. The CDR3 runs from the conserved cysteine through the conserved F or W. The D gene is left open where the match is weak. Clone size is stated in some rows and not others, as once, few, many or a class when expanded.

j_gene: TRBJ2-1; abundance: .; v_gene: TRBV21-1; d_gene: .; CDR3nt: TGTGCCAGCAGCAAAAGGAGGGACTTCTCGGAGACAGCCTACAATGAGCAGTTCTTC; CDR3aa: CASSKRRDFSETAYNEQFF
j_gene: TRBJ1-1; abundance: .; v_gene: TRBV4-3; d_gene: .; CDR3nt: TGCGCCAGCAGCCATACACAGGAGCTAACTGAAGCTTTCTTT; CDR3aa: CASSHTQELTEAFF
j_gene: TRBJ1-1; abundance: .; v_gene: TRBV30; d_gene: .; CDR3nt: TGTGCCTGGAGGTCGGTTTGGAACACTGAAGCTTTCTTT; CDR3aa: CAWRSVWNTEAFF
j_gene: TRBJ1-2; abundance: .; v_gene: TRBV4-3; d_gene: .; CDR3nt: TGCGCCAGCAGCCAAGATCGGGCAGGGTCCCACTATGGCTACACCTTC; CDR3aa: CASSQDRAGSHYGYTF
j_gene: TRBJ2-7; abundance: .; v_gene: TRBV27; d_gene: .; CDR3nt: TGTGCCAGCAGCATTGGGGGGACGGGCTCCTACGAGCAGTACTTC; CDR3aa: CASSIGGTGSYEQYF
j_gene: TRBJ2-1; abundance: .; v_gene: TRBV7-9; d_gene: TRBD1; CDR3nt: TGTGCCAGCAGCCCCCCGACAGGGTTCAATGAGCAGTTCTTC; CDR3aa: CASSPPTGFNEQFF
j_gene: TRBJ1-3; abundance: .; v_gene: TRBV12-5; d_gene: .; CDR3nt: TGTGCTGCCTCGGGAGAGACTTCTGGAAACACCATATATTTT; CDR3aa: CAASGETSGNTIYF
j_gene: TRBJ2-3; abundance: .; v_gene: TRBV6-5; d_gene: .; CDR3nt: TGTGCCAGCAGTTACTCGACGGAGGGCGGCACAGATACGCAGTATTTT; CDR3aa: CASSYSTEGGTDTQYF
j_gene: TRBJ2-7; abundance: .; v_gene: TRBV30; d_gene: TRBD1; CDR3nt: TGTGCCTGGAGTCTACAGGGGGCAATTGCTGTCTACGAGCAGTACTTC; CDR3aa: CAWSLQGAIAVYEQYF
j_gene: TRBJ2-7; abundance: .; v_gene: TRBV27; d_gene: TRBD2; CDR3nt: TGTGCCAGCAGTTACTTTGCTAGCGGGACCTACGAGCAGTACTTC; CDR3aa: CASSYFASGTYEQYF
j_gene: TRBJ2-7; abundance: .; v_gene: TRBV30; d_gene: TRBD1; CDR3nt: TGTGCCTGGAGTACAGGGACAGGAGGCGAGCAGTACTTC; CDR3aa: CAWSTGTGGEQYF
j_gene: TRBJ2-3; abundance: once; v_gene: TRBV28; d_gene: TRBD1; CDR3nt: TGTGCCAGCAGTTGGGGACAGCGCACAGATACGCAGTATTTT; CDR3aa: CASSWGQRTDTQYF
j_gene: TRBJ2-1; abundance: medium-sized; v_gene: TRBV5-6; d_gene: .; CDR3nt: TGTGCCAGCAGCTTGGTATCGAGCGTGCATGAGCAGTTCTTC; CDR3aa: CASSLVSSVHEQFF
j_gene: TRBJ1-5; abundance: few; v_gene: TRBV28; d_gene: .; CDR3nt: TGTGCCAGCACCCCAGGGATTAGCAATCAGCCCCAGCATTTT; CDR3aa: CASTPGISNQPQHF
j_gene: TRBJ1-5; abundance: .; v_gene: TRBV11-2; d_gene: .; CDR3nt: TGTGCCAGCAGCTCGGTGGAGTCAGATCAGCCCCAGCATTTT; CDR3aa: CASSSVESDQPQHF
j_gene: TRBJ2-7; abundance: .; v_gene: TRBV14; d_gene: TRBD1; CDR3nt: TGTGCCAGCAGCCAAGATCCTCGGACAGGGGACTACGAGCAGTACTTC; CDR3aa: CASSQDPRTGDYEQYF
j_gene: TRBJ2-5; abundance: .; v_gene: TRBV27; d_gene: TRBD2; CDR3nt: TGTGCCAGCAGTCCAGGGACTAGCGGGGGAACAGAGACCCAGTACTTC; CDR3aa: CASSPGTSGGTETQYF
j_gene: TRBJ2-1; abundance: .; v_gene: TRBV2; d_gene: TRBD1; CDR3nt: TGTGCCAGCAGGGGCGGACAGGGGGCGAGCTACAATGAGCAGTTCTTC; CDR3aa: CASRGGQGASYNEQFF
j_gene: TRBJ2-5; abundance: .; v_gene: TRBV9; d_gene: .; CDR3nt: TGTGCCAGCAGCGTAGCTACAGGGAAAGAGACCCAGTACTTC; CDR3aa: CASSVATGKETQYF
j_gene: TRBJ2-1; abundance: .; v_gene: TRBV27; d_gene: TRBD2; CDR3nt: TGTGCCAGCAGTCTAGCGGGGGGGTACAATGAGCAGTTCTTC; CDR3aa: CASSLAGGYNEQFF
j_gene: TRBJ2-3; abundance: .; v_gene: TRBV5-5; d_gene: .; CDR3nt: TGTGCCAGCAGCTTTGGAGGGGGCAAGTCAGATACGCAGTATTTT; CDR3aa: CASSFGGGKSDTQYF
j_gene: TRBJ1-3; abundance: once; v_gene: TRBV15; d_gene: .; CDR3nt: TGTGCCACCAGACCGACGGGGGGGCCTGGAAACACCATATATTTT; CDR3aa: CATRPTGGPGNTIYF
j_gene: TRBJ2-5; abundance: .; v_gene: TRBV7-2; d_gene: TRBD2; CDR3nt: TGTGCCAGCAGCTCCCCGGTTCCGGGGGGAGGGGAGACCCAGTACTTC; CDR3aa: CASSSPVPGGGETQYF